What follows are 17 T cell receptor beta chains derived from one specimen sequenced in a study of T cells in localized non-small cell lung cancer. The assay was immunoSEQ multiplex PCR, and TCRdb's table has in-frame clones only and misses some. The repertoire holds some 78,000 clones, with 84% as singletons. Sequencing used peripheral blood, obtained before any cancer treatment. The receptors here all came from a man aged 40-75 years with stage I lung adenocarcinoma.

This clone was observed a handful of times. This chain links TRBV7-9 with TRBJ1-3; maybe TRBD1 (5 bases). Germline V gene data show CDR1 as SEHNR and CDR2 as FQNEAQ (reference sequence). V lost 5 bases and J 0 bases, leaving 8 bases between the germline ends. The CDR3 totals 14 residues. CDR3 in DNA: TGTGCCAGCAGCCGGGGGGGCTCTGGAAACACCATATATTTT. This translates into CASSRGGSGNTIYF.

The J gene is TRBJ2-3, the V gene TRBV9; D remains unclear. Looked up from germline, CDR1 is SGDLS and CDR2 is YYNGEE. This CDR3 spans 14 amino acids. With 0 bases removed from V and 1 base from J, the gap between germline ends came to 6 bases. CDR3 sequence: CASSVEWGTDTQYF. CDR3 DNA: TGTGCCAGCAGCGTAGAGTGGGGCACAGATACGCAGTATTTT.

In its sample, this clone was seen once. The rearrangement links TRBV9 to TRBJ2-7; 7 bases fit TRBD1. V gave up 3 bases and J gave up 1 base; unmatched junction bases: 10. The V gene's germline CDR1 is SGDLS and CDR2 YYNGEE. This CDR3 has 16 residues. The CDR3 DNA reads TGTGCCAGCAGCGCCTCACCCCTGGGACAGTCCTACGAGCAGTACTTC. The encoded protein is CASSASPLGQSYEQYF.

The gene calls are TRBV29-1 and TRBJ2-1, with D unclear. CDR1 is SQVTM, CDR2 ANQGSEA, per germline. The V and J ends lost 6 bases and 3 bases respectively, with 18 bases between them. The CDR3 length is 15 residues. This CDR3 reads CSVTTDVAVYNEQFF. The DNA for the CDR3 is TGCAGCGTCACGACTGATGTAGCCGTCTACAATGAGCAGTTCTTC.

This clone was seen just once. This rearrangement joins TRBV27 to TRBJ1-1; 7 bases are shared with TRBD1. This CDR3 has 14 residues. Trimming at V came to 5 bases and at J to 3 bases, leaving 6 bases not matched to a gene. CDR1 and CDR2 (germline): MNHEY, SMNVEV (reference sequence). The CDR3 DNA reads TGTGCCAGCAGTGCGCGGGACAGAGACACTGAAGCTTTCTTT. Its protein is CASSARDRDTEAFF.

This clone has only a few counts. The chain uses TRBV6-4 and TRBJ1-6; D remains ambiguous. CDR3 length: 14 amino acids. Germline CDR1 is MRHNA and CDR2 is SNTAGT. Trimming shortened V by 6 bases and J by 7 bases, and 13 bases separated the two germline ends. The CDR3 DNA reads TGTGCCAGCAGGGGCAGTGCCTCGAATTCACCCCTCCACTTT. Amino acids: CASRGSASNSPLHF.

CDR3 coding DNA: TGTGCCAGCAGCGTGGGACAATCCACTGAAGCTTTCTTT. Protein: CASSVGQSTEAFF. The chain has TRBV9 and TRBJ1-1; D is possibly TRBD1 (6 bases). There are 13 residues in the CDR3. The V and J ends lost 2 bases and 4 bases respectively, with 9 bases between them. Germline assignment: CDR1 SGDLS and CDR2 YYNGEE.

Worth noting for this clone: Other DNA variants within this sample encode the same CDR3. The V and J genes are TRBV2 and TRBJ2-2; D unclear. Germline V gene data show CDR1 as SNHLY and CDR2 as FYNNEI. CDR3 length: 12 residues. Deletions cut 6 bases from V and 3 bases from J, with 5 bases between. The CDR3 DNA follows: TGTGCCAGCAGGAGGCACACCGGGGAGCTGTTTTTT. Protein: CASRRHTGELFF.

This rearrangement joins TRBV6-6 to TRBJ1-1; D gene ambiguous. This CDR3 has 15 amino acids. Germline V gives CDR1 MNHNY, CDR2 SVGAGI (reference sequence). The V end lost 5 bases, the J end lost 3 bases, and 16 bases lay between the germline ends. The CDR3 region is CASSLPPGGHTEAFF. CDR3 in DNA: TGTGCCAGCAGTCTCCCCCCGGGAGGACACACTGAAGCTTTCTTT.

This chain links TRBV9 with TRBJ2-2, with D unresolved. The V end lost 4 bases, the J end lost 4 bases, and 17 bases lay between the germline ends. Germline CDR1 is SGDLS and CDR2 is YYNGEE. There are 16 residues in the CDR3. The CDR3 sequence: CASSTRVSLPTGELFF. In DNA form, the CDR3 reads TGTGCCAGCAGCACAAGAGTGAGTCTCCCCACCGGGGAGCTGTTTTTT.

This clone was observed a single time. The CDR3 sequence: CASSPAGTGVIEQYF. Here the CDR3 DNA reads TGTGCCAGCAGCCCCGCCGGGACAGGGGTTATCGAGCAGTACTTC. The rearrangement joins TRBV7-9 to TRBJ2-7; 10 bases are shared with TRBD1. CDR3 length: 15 amino acids. V trimming: 5 bases; J trimming: 6 bases; junction bases outside the gene matches: 10. Per the germline V gene, CDR1 is SEHNR and CDR2 is FQNEAQ (reference sequence).

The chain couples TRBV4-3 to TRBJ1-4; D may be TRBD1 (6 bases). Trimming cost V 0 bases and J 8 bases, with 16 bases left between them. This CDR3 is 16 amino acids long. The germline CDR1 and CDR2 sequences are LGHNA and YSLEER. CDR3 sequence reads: CASSQDSRRGREKLFF. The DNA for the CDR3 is TGCGCCAGCAGCCAAGATAGTCGCAGGGGTAGGGAAAAACTGTTTTTT.

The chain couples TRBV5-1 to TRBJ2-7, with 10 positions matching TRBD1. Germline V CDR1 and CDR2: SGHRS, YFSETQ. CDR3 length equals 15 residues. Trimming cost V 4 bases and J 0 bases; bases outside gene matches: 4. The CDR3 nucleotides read TGCGCCAGCAGCGCGGGACAGGGGAGCTCCTACGAGCAGTACTTC. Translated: CASSAGQGSSYEQYF.

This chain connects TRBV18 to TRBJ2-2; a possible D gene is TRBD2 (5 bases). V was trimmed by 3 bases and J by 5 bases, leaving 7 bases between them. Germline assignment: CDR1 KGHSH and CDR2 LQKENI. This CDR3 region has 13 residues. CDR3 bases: TGTGCCAGCTCACCTTCGGGGACCGGGGAGCTGTTTTTT. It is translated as CASSPSGTGELFF.

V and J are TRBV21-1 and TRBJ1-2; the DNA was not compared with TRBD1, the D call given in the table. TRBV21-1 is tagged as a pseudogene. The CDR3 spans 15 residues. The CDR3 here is CASSKEGEQYYGYTF. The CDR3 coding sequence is TGTGCCAGCAGCAAAGAAGGCGAACAGTACTATGGCTACACCTTC.

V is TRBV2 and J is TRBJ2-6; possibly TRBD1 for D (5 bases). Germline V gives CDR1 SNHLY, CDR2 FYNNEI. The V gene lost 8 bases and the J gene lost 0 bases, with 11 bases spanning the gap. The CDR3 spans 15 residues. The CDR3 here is CASQGFLSGANVLTF. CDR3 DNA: TGTGCCAGCCAGGGTTTCCTCTCTGGGGCCAACGTCCTGACTTTC.

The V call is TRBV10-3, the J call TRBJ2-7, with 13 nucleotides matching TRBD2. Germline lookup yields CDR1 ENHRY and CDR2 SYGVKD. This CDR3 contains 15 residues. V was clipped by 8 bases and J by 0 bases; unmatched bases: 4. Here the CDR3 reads CAIGTSGDSSYEQYF. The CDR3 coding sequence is TGTGCCATCGGGACTAGCGGGGATAGCTCCTACGAGCAGTACTTC.